A single TCR beta chain is shown here with its context. The data are from a study of blood T cell repertoires in COVID-19. The overall study: There were acute and convalescent COVID-19 samples, and they came from the United States, Italy and Spain. The cDNA or gDNA used as material had been derived from T cells, B-cell-depleted T cells, or PBMCs.

Original handling: Scientists estimated how many nucleated cells there were by amplifying reference gene primers. Some clones are missing from TCRdb's copy, which holds only in-frame ones; the method was immunoSEQ multiplex PCR. V and J calls and clone size are those listed in that table; D and trimming were worked out from the DNA. The table shows around 210,000 clones, with 70% to 90% occurring only once. The receptor comes from a man in his late teens or twenties with active or convalescent COVID-19. Sequencing input: peripheral blood.

The CDR3 reads CASNRGGEQFF. Written as DNA, the CDR3 is TGTGCCAGCAACAGGGGAGGTGAGCAGTTCTTC. The chain uses TRBV2 and TRBJ2-1, with a weak D call TRBD1 (7 bases). The CDR3 runs 11 residues. CDR1 is SNHLY, CDR2 FYNNEI, per germline. The V end was cut by 7 bases, the J end by 9 bases, with 10 bases between.